This T cell receptor (beta chain) was identified in a study of blood T cell repertoires in COVID-19. Across the study: The United States, Italy and Spain were the sources of the acute and convalescent COVID-19 samples. PBMCs, B-cell-depleted T cells, or T cells were the source of the cDNA or gDNA that made up the material.

Original processing methods: How many nucleated cells were present was estimated from reference gene primer amplification. Assay used: immunoSEQ multiplex PCR; TCRdb lists only in-frame clones, some missing. The DNA was the basis for D and trimming; V, J and clone size are from that table. The data contain 90,000 to 110,000 clones, less than 85% of them singletons. The receptor was isolated from an older woman with acute or convalescent COVID-19. Sequenced material: peripheral blood.

The CDR3 sequence: CASKGGLETQYF. CDR3 DNA: TGTGCCAGCAAGGGGGGGTTGGAGACCCAGTACTTC. This chain uses TRBV11-2 with TRBJ2-5; D perhaps matches TRBD2 (7 bases). This CDR3 is 12 amino acids long. Germline V gene data show CDR1 as SGHAT and CDR2 as FQNNGV. Trimming took 7 bases from V and 5 from J, leaving 11 bases between them.